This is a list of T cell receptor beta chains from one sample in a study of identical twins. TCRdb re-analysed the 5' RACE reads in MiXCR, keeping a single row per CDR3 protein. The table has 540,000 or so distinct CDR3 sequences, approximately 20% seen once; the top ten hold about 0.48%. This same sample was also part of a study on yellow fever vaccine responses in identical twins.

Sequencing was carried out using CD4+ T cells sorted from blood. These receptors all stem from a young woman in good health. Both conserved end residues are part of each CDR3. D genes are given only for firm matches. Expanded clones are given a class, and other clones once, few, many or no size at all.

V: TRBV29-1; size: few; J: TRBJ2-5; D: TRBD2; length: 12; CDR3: CSVEPGGETQYF; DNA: TGCAGCGTAGAGCCGGGGGGAGAGACCCAGTACTTC
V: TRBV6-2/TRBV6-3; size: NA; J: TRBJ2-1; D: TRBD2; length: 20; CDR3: CASSYSRGLAGGPRRNEQFF; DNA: TGTGCCAGCAGTTACTCGAGGGGGCTAGCGGGAGGGCCTCGGAGGAATGAGCAGTTCTTC
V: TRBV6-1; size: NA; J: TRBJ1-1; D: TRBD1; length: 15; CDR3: CASSDLQGANTEAFF; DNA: TGTGCCAGCAGTGATCTCCAGGGGGCGAACACTGAAGCTTTCTTT
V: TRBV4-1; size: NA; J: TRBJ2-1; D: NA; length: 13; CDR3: CASSPVFYNEQFF; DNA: TGCGCCAGCAGCCCCGTCTTCTACAATGAGCAGTTCTTC
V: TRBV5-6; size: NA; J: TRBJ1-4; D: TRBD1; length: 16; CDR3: CASSPDRSATNEKLFF; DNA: TGTGCCAGCAGCCCGGACAGGTCTGCGACTAATGAAAAACTGTTTTTT
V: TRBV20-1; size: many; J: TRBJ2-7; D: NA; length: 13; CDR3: CSAVSVGTYEQYF; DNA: TGCAGTGCGGTTTCGGTGGGAACCTACGAGCAGTACTTC
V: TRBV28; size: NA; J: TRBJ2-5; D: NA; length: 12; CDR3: CASKGAYETQYF; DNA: TGTGCCAGCAAGGGCGCGTATGAGACCCAGTACTTC
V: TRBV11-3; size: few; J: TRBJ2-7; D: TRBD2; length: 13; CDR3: CASRSNGGYEQYF; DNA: TGTGCCAGCAGATCAAACGGGGGGTACGAGCAGTACTTC
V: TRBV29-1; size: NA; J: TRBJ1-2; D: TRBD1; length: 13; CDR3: CSVSAGGEYGYTF; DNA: TGCAGCGTTTCCGCAGGGGGGGAGTATGGCTACACCTTC
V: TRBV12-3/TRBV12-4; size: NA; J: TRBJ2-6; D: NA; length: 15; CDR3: CASSQRTAGANVLTF; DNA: TGTGCCAGCAGTCAACGGACAGCTGGGGCCAACGTCCTGACTTTC
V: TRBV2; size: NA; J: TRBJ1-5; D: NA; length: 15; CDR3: CASSTRRGGNQPQHF; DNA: TGTGCCAGCAGTACCCGACGGGGAGGCAATCAGCCCCAGCATTTT
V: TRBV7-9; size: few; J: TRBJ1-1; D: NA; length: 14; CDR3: CASSLVTVDTEAFF; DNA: TGTGCCAGCAGCTTAGTAACGGTGGACACTGAAGCTTTCTTT
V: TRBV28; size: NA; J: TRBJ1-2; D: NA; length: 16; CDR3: CASSFVTGTFNYGYTF; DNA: TGTGCCAGCAGTTTTGTGACAGGAACATTTAACTATGGCTACACCTTC
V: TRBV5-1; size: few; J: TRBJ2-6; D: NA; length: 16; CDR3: CASSLDGSSGANVLTF; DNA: TGCGCCAGCAGCTTGGACGGTAGCTCTGGGGCCAACGTCCTGACTTTC
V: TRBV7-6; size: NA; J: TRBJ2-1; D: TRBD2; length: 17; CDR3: CASSLFTAGGGFNEQFF; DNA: TGTGCCAGCAGCCTTTTTACAGCGGGAGGGGGTTTCAATGAGCAGTTCTTC
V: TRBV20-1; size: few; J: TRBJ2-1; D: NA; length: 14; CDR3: CSARGPVTYNEQFF; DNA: TGCAGTGCTAGAGGCCCGGTGACCTACAATGAGCAGTTCTTC
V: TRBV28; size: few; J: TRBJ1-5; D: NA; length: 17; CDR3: CASSYLGSDRYNQPQHF; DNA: TGTGCCAGCAGTTACTTGGGATCCGACAGATACAATCAGCCCCAGCATTTT
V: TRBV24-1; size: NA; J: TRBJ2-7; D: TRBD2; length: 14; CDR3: CATSDPGGATQQYF; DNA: TGTGCCACCAGTGATCCCGGGGGGGCCACCCAGCAGTACTTC
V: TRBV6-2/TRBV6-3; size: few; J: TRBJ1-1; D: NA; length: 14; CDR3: CASSYGYLSTEAFF; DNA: TGTGCCAGCAGTTACGGGTATCTGAGCACTGAAGCTTTCTTT
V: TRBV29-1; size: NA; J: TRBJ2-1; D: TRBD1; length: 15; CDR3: CSVEGRDRGYNEQFF; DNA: TGCAGCGTTGAAGGGCGGGACAGGGGGTACAATGAGCAGTTCTTC
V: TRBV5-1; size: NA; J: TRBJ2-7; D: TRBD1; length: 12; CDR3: CASSLDRGEQYF; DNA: TGCGCCAGCAGCCTGGACAGGGGTGAGCAGTACTTC
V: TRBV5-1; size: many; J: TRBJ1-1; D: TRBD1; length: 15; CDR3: CASSLLTGGYTEAFF; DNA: TGCGCCAGCAGCTTACTGACAGGGGGCTACACTGAAGCTTTCTTT
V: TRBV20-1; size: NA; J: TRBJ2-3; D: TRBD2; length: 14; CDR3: CSARTSGALDTQYF; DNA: TGCAGTGCCAGGACTAGCGGTGCGTTGGATACGCAGTATTTT
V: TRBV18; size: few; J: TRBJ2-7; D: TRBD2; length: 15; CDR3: CASSPPGGRFYEQYF; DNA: TGTGCCAGCTCACCACCGGGAGGGCGGTTTTACGAGCAGTACTTC
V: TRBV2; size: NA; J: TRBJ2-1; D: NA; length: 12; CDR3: CASRVEGAVQFF; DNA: TGTGCCAGCAGGGTAGAGGGAGCGGTGCAGTTCTTC
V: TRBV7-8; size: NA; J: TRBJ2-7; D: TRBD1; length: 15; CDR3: CASSLGQGKSYEQYF; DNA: TGTGCCAGCAGCTTAGGACAGGGCAAATCCTACGAGCAGTACTTC
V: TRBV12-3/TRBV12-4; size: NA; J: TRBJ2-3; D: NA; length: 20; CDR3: CASSLDVTLWRGHGTDTQYF; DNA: TGTGCCAGCAGTTTAGACGTGACCCTTTGGCGGGGGCACGGCACAGATACGCAGTATTTT
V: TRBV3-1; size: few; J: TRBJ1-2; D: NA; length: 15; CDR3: CASSRHRDGDTGYTF; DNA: TGTGCCAGCAGCCGTCACCGGGACGGAGACACCGGCTACACCTTC
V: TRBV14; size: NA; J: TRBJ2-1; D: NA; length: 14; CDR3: CASSRRDPPDEQFF; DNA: TGTGCCAGCAGCCGCCGGGATCCCCCGGATGAGCAGTTCTTC
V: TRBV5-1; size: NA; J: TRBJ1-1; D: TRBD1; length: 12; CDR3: CASSQGVGEAFF; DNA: TGCGCCAGCAGCCAGGGGGTGGGTGAAGCTTTCTTT
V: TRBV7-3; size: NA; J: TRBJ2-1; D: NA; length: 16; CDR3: CASSPRDTLPGNEQFF; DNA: TGTGCCAGCAGCCCCCGGGACACCCTGCCGGGAAATGAGCAGTTCTTC
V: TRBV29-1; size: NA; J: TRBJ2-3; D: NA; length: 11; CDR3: CSGGVSGTQYF; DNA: TGCAGCGGAGGGGTGTCAGGAACGCAGTATTTT
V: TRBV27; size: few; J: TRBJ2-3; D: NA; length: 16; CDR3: CASSLVLGRSTDTQYF; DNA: TGTGCCAGCAGTTTGGTCCTAGGGCGGTCCACAGATACGCAGTATTTT
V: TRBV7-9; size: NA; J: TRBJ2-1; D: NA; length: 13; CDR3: CASSLVDFNEQFF; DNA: TGTGCCAGCAGCTTAGTTGACTTCAATGAGCAGTTCTTC
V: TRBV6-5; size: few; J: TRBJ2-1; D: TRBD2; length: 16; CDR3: CASSYTPGLAGDEQFF; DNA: TGTGCCAGCAGTTACACCCCGGGACTAGCCGGCGATGAGCAGTTCTTC
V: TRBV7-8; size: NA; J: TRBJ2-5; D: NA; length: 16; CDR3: CASSPRRDALQETQYF; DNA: TGTGCCAGCAGCCCGAGGCGGGACGCCCTCCAAGAGACCCAGTACTTC
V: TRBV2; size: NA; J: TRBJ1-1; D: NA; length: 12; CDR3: CASSDPAGTAFF; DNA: TGTGCCAGCAGTGACCCTGCAGGGACGGCTTTCTTT
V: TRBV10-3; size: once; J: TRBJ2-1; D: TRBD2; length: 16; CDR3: CATSDTGLAGGNEQFF; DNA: TGTGCCACCAGTGATACGGGACTAGCGGGAGGTAATGAGCAGTTCTTC
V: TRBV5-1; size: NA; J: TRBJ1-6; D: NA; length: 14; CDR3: CASSQATGPTALHF; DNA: TGCGCCAGCAGCCAGGCTACCGGGCCAACGGCCCTCCACTTT
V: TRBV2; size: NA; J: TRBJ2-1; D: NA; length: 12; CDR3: CASGPLGNEQFF; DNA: TGTGCCAGCGGACCTCTAGGTAATGAGCAGTTCTTC
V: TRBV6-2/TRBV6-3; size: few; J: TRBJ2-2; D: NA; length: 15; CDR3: CASSYLTLGAGELFF; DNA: TGTGCCAGCAGTTACCTTACCTTGGGGGCCGGGGAGCTGTTTTTT
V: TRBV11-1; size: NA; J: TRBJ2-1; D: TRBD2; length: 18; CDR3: CASSLGASGRVTYNEQFF; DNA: TGTGCCAGCAGCTTAGGGGCTAGCGGGAGAGTCACCTACAATGAGCAGTTCTTC